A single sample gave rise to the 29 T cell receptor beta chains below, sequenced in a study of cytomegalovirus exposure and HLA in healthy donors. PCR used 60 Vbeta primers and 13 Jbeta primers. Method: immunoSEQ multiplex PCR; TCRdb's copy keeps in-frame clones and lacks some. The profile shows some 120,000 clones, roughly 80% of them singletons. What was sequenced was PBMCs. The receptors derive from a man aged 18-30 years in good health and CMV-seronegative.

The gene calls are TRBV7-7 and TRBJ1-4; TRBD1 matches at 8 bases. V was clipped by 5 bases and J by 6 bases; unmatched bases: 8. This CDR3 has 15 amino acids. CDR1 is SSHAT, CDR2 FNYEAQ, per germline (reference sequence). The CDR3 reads CASSRRTGPDEKLFF. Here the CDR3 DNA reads TGTGCCAGCAGCAGAAGGACAGGGCCCGATGAAAAACTGTTTTTT.

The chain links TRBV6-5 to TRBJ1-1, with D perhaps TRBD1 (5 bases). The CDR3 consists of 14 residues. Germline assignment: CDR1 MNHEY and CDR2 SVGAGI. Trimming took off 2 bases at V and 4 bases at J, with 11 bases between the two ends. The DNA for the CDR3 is TGTGCCAGCAGTTACGGGCGGGGGGGCACTGAAGCTTTCTTT. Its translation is CASSYGRGGTEAFF.

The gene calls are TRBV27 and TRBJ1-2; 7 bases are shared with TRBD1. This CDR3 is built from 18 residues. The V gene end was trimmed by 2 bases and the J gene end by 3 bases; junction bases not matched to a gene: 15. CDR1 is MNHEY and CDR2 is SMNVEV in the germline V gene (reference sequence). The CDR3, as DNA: TGTGCCAGCAGTTTAACCTTTTTCACAGGGGACAGCCACTATGGCTACACCTTC. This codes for CASSLTFFTGDSHYGYTF.

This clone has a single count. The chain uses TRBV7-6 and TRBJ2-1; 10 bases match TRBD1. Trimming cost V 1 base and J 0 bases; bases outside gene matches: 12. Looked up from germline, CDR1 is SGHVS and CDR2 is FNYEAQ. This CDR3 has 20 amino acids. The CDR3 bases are TGTGCCAGCAGCTTAGATACCGGGACAGGGGTCCCTAGCTCCTACAATGAGCAGTTCTTC. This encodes CASSLDTGTGVPSSYNEQFF.

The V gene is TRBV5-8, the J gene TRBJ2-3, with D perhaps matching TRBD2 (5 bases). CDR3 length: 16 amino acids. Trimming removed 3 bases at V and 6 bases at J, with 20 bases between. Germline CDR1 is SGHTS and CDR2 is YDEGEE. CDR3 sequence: CASSYRLWSRADTQYF. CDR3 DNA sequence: TGTGCCAGCAGCTATCGTTTATGGTCGAGGGCGGATACGCAGTATTTT.

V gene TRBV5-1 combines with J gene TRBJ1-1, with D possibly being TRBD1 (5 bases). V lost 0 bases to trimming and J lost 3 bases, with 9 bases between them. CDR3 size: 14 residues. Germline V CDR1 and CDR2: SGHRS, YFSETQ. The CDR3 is CASSLGGRDTEAFF. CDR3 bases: TGCGCCAGCAGCTTGGGAGGCAGGGACACTGAAGCTTTCTTT.

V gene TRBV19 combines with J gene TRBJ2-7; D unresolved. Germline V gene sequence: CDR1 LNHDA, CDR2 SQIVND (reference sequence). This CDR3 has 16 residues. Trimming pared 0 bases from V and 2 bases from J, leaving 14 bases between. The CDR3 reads CASSIDRGTPTYEQYF. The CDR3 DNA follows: TGTGCCAGTAGTATAGATCGAGGCACCCCTACCTACGAGCAGTACTTC.

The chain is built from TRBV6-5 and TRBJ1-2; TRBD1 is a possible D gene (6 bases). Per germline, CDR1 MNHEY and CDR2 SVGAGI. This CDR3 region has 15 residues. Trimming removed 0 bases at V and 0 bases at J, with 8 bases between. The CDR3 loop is CASSYSAGANYGYTF. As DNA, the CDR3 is TGTGCCAGCAGTTACTCGGCAGGGGCTAACTATGGCTACACCTTC.

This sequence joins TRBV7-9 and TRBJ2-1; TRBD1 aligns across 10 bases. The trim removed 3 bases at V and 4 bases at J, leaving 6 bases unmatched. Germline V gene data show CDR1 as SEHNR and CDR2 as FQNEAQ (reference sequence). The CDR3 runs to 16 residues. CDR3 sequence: CASSFNPGQGYNEQFF. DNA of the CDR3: TGTGCCAGCAGCTTTAACCCGGGACAGGGGTACAATGAGCAGTTCTTC.

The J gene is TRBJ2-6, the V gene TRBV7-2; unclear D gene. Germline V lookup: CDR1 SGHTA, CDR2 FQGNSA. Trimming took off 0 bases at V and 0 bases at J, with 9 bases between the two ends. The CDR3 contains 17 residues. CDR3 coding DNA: TGTGCCAGCAGCTTAGCGGCGGTCCGCTCTGGGGCCAACGTCCTGACTTTC. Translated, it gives CASSLAAVRSGANVLTF. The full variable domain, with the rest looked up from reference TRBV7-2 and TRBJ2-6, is GAGVSQSPSNKVTEKGKDVELRCDPISGHTALYWYRQSLGQGLEFLIYFQGNSAPDKSGLPSDRFSAERTGGSVSTLTIQRTQQEDSAVYLCASSLAAVRSGANVLTFGAGSRLTVL.

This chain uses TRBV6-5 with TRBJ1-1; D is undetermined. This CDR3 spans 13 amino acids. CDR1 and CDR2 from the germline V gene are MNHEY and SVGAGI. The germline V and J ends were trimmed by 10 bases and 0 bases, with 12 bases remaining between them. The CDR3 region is CATQNGVNTEAFF. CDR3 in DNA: TGTGCCACCCAGAACGGGGTGAACACTGAAGCTTTCTTT.

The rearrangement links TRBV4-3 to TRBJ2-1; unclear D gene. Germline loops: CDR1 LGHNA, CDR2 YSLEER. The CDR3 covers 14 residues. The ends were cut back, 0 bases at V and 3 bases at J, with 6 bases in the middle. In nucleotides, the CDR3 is TGCGCCAGCAGCCAAGACCCCATCTACAATGAGCAGTTCTTC. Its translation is CASSQDPIYNEQFF.

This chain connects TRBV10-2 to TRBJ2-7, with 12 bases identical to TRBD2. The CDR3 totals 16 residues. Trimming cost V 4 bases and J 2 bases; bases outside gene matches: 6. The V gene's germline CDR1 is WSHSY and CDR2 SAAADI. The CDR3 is CASSGTSGVGPYEQYF. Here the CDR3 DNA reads TGCGCCAGCAGTGGGACTAGCGGGGTCGGCCCCTACGAGCAGTACTTC.

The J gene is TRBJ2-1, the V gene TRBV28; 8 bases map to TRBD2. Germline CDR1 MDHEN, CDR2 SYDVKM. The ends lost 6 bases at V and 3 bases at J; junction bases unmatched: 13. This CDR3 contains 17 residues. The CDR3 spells CASSGGARGRFYNEQFF. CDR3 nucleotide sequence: TGTGCCAGCAGCGGGGGGGCGCGGGGGCGCTTCTACAATGAGCAGTTCTTC.

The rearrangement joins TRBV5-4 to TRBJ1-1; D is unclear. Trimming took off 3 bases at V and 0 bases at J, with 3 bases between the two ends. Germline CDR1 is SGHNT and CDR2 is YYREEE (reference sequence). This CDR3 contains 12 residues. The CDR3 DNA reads TGTGCCAGCAGCTCGGTGAACACTGAAGCTTTCTTT. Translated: CASSSVNTEAFF.

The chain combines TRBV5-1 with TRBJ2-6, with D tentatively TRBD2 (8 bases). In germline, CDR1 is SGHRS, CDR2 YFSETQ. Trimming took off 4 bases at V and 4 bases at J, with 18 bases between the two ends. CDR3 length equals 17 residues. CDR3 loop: CASSPQRGTAGANVLTF. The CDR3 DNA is TGCGCCAGCAGCCCTCAGCGGGGGACAGCGGGGGCCAACGTCCTGACTTTC. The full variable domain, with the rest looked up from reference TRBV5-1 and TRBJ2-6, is KAGVTQTPRYLIKTRGQQVTLSCSPISGHRSVSWYQQTPGQGLQFLFEYFSETQRNKGNFPGRFSGRQFSNSRSEMNVSTLELGDSALYLCASSPQRGTAGANVLTFGAGSRLTVL.

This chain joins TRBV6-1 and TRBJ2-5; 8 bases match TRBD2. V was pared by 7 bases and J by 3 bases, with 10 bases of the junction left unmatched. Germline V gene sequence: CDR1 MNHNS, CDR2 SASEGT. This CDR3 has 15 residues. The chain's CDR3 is CASKVVAGREETQYF. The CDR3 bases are TGTGCCAGCAAGGTGGTAGCGGGGCGGGAAGAGACCCAGTACTTC.

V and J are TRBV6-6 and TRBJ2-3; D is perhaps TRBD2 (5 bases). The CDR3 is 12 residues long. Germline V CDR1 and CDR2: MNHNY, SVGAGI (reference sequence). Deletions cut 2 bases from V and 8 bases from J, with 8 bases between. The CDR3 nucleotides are TGTGCCAGCAGTTACGGCCTAGCTACGCAGTATTTT. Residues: CASSYGLATQYF.

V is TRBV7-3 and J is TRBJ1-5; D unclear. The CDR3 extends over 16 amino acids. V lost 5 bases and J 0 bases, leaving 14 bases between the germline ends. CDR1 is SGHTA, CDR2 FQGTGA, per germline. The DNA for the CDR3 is TGTGCCAGCAGCCCAAAGTGGAGCTATAGCAATCAGCCCCAGCATTTT. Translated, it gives CASSPKWSYSNQPQHF.

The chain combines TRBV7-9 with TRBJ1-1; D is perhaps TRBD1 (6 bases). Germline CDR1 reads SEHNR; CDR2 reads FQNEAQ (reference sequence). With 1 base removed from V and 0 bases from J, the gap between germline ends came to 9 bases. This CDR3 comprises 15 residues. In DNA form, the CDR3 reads TGTGCCAGCAGCTTAGGTACAGGGATGAACACTGAAGCTTTCTTT. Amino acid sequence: CASSLGTGMNTEAFF. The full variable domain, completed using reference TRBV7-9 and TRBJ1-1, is DTGVSQNPRHKITKRGQNVTFRCDPISEHNRLYWYRQTLGQGPEFLTYFQNEAQLEKSRLLSDRFSAERPKGSFSTLEIQRTEQGDSAMYLCASSLGTGMNTEAFFGQGTRLTVV.

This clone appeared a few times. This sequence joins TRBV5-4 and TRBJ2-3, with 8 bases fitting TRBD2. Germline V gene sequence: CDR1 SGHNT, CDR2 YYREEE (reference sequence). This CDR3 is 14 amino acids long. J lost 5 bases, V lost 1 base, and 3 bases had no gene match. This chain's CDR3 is CASSLPGGGDTQYF. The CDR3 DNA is TGTGCCAGCAGCTTGCCGGGGGGGGGAGATACGCAGTATTTT.

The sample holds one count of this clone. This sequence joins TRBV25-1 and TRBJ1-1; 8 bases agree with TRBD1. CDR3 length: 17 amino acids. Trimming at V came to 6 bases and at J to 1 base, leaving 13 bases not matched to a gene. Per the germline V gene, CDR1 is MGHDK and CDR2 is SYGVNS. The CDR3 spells CASSKGRTGSSNTEAFF. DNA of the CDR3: TGTGCCAGCAGCAAAGGGCGGACAGGGTCATCGAACACTGAAGCTTTCTTT. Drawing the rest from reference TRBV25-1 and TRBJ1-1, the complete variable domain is EADIYQTPRYLVIGTGKKITLECSQTMGHDKMYWYQQDPGMELHLIHYSYGVNSTEKGDLSSESTVSRIRTEHFPLTLESARPSHTSQYLCASSKGRTGSSNTEAFFGQGTRLTVV.

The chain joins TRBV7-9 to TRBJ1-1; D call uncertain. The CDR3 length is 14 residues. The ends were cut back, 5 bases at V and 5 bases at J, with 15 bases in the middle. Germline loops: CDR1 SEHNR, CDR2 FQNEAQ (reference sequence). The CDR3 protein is CASSQQTSGTEAFF. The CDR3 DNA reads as TGTGCCAGCAGCCAACAAACATCCGGGACTGAAGCTTTCTTT.

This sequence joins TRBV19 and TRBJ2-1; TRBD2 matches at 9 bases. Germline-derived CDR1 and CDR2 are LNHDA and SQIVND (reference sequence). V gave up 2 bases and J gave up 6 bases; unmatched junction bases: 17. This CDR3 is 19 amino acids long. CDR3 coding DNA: TGTGCCAGTAGTATAAATAAGATTAGCGGGAGCCCCTCGGTCAATGAGCAGTTCTTC. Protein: CASSINKISGSPSVNEQFF.

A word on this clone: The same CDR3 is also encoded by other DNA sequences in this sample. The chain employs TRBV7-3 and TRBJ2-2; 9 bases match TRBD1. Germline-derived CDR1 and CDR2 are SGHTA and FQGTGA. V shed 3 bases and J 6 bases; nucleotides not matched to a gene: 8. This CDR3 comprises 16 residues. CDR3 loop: CASSLSGQGGSGELFF. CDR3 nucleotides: TGTGCCAGCAGCTTGTCGGGACAGGGAGGGTCCGGGGAGCTGTTTTTT.

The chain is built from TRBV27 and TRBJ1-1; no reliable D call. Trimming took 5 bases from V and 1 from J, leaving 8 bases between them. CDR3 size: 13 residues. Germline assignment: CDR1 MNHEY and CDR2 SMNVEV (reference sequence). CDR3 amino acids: CASSARRNTEAFF. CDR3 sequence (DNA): TGTGCCAGCAGTGCCCGTAGGAACACTGAAGCTTTCTTT.

The CDR3 loop reads CASSLDGEAFYEQYF. The CDR3 bases are TGTGCCAGCAGCTTAGACGGGGAGGCCTTCTACGAGCAGTACTTC. The J gene is TRBJ2-7, the V gene TRBV7-8; maybe TRBD2 (6 bases). V lost 1 base, J lost 3 bases, and 13 bases lay in between. Germline V gene sequence: CDR1 SGHVS, CDR2 FQNEAQ. CDR3 length equals 15 residues.

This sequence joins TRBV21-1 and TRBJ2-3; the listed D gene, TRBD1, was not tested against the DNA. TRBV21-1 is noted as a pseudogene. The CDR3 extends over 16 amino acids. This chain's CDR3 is CARHDTGTGSTDTQYF. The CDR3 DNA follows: TGTGCCAGGCACGACACCGGGACAGGGAGCACAGATACGCAGTATTTT.

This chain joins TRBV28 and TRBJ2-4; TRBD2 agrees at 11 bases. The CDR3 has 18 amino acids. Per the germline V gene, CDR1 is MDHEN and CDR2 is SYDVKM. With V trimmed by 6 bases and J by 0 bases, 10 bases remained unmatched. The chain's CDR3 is CASRPGASGGLAKNIQYF. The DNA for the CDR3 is TGTGCCAGCAGACCCGGAGCTAGCGGGGGGCTAGCCAAAAACATTCAGTACTTC. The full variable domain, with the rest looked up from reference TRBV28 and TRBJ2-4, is DVKVTQSSRYLVKRTGEKVFLECVQDMDHENMFWYRQDPGLGLRLIYFSYDVKMKEKGDIPEGYSVSREKKERFSLILESASTNQTSMYLCASRPGASGGLAKNIQYFGAGTRLSVL.